The 7 T cell receptor beta chains listed next were all sequenced from one sample in a study of cytomegalovirus exposure and HLA in healthy donors. Only in-frame clones appear in the TCRdb table, and some are missing; sequencing was by immunoSEQ multiplex PCR. The repertoire consists of some 170,000 clones, with around nine tenths occurring once and the leading ten covering roughly 2.6%. The sample comprised PBMCs. The receptors originated from a man between 18 and 29 years old in good health and CMV-seropositive.

V is TRBV9 and J is TRBJ2-5, with no clear D. V lost 2 bases to trimming and J lost 0 bases, with 11 bases between them. Germline V CDR1 and CDR2: SGDLS, YYNGEE. The CDR3 extends over 15 amino acids. CDR3 sequence reads: CASSVDVQNQETQYF. The CDR3 coding sequence is TGTGCCAGCAGCGTGGATGTACAGAACCAAGAGACCCAGTACTTC.

The chain combines TRBV2 with TRBJ1-1, with unresolved D. The CDR3 is made up of 14 amino acids. Germline V gene sequence: CDR1 SNHLY, CDR2 FYNNEI. V was clipped by 5 bases and J by 0 bases, with 10 bases between them. The CDR3 DNA reads TGTGCCAGCAGTATAGGAGAGCTGAACACTGAAGCTTTCTTT. This translates into CASSIGELNTEAFF.

The chain recombines TRBV7-9 with TRBJ1-1; D remains unclear. Trimming took 6 bases from V and 0 from J, leaving 8 bases between them. In germline, CDR1 is SEHNR, CDR2 FQNEAQ (reference sequence). The CDR3 sequence is 13 residues long. CDR3 bases: TGTGCCAGCAGGAGGCCCGTGAACACTGAAGCTTTCTTT. This sequence encodes CASRRPVNTEAFF.

The chain carries TRBV28 and TRBJ2-7, with 9 bases identical to TRBD2. Germline V lookup: CDR1 MDHEN, CDR2 SYDVKM. There are 13 residues in the CDR3. V lost 10 bases, J lost 3 bases, and 7 bases stayed unmatched. CDR3 residues: CATTGTSIYEQYF. For the CDR3, the DNA is TGTGCCACCACTGGGACTAGCATCTACGAGCAGTACTTC.

The CDR3 coding sequence is TGCAGCGTTGAAGAGGGGGCGTACACTGAAGCTTTCTTT. Amino acids: CSVEEGAYTEAFF. This chain uses TRBV29-1 with TRBJ1-1; possible D gene TRBD1, 6 bases. Trimming pared 0 bases from V and 3 bases from J, leaving 8 bases between. This CDR3 contains 13 residues. Germline V gene lookup returns CDR1 SQVTM and CDR2 ANQGSEA.

The chain links TRBV19 to TRBJ1-5; D possibly corresponds to TRBD1 (6 bases). Trimming cost V 1 base and J 4 bases, with 14 bases left between them. This CDR3 is 16 amino acids long. Looked up from germline, CDR1 is LNHDA and CDR2 is SQIVND (reference sequence). The CDR3 loop reads CASSIGRTVWNQPQHF. The CDR3 DNA is TGTGCCAGTAGTATAGGGAGGACAGTATGGAATCAGCCCCAGCATTTT.

This sequence joins TRBV28 and TRBJ2-7; perhaps TRBD1 as D (6 bases). The V end lost 7 bases, the J end lost 5 bases, and 12 bases lay between the germline ends. Germline CDR1 reads MDHEN; CDR2 reads SYDVKM. The CDR3 spans 12 residues. The CDR3 DNA follows: TGTGCCAGCAAGGGGGTAAGGAACGAGCAGTACTTC. Protein sequence: CASKGVRNEQYF.